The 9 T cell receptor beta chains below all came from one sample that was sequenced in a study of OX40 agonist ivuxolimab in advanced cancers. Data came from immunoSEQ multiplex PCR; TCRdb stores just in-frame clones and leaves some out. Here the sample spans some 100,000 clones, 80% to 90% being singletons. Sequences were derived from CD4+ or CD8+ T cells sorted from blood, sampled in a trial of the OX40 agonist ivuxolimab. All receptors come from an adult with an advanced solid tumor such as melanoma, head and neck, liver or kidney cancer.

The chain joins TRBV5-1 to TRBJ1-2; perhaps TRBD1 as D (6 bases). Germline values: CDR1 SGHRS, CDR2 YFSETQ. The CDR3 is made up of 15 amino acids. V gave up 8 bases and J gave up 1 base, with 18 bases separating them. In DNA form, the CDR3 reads TGCGCCAGTCAGTCGGGACAATTACTTAACTATGGCTACACCTTC. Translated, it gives CASQSGQLLNYGYTF.

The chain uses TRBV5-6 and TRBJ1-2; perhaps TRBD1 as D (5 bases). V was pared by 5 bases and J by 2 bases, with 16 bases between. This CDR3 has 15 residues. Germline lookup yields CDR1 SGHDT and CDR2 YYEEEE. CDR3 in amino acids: CASSFGRGGNYGYTF. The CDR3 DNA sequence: TGTGCCAGCAGTTTTGGAAGGGGTGGAAACTATGGCTACACCTTC.

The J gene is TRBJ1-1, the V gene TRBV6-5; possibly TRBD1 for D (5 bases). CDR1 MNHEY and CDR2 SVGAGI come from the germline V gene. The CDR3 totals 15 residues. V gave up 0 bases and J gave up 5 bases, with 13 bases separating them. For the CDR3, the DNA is TGTGCCAGCAGTTACTCGAGGCAGGGAAAAACTGAAGCTTTCTTT. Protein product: CASSYSRQGKTEAFF.

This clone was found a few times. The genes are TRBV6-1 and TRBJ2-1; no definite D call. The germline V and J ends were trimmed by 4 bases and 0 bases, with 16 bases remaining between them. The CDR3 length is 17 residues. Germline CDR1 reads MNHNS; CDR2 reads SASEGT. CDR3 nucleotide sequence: TGTGCCAGCAGTGTGCACGGCCCAAAGAGCTCCTACAATGAGCAGTTCTTC. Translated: CASSVHGPKSSYNEQFF.

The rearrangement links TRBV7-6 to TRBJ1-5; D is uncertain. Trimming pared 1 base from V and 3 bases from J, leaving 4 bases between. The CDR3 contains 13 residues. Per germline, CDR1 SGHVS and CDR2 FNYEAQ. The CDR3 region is CASSLDDNQPQHF. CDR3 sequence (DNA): TGTGCCAGCAGCTTAGATGACAATCAGCCCCAGCATTTT.

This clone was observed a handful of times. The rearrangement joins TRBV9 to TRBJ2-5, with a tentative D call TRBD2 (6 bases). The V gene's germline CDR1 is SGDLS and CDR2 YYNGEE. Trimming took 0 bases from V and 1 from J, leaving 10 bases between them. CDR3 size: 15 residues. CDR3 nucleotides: TGTGCCAGCAGCGTAGCCCCTAGCGTCCAAGAGACCCAGTACTTC. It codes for CASSVAPSVQETQYF.

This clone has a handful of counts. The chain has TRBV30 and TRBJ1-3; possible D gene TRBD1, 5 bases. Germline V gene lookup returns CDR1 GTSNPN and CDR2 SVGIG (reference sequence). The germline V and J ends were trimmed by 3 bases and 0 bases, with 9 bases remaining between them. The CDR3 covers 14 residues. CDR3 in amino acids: CAWRGGNSGNTIYF. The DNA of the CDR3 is TGTGCCTGGAGGGGGGGGAACTCTGGAAACACCATATATTTT.

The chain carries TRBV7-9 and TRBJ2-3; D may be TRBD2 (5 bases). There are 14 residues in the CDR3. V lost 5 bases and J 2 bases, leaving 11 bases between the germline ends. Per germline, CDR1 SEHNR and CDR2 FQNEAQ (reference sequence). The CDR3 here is CASSQDGDTDTQYF. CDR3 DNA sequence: TGTGCCAGCAGCCAAGACGGGGACACAGATACGCAGTATTTT.

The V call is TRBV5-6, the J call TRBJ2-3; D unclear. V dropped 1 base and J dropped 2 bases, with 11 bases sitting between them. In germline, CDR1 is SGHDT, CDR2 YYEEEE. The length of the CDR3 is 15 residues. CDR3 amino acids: CASSLTTQTTDTQYF. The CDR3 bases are TGTGCCAGCAGCTTGACGACTCAAACCACAGATACGCAGTATTTT.